This TCR beta chain was recovered during a study of CD8+ T cells in alopecia areata. Comment on this clone: Its antigen is unknown.

The CDR3 sequence is 13 residues long. The ends were cut back, 5 bases at V and 6 bases at J, with 14 bases in the middle. CDR1 is GTSNPN and CDR2 is SVGIG in the germline V gene (reference sequence). Whole-study results and caveats: Higher clonality than in normal scalp was seen in lesional scalp, especially alopecia totalis/universalis. Normal skin contains resident alphabeta T cells, and these are also sequenced in scalp samples.

Sequencing templates came from extracted RNA that was reverse transcribed into cDNA. Sequencing used immunoSEQ multiplex PCR; TCRdb keeps in-frame clones, though not all of them. The table records 110,000 or so clones, less than 70% of them present only once. The V call is TRBV30, the J call TRBJ2-1; D is unclear. The TCR comes from a human donor in good health. Source material: CD4+ T cells sorted from blood. The CDR3 loop is CAWHPPHSNEQFF. The DNA of the CDR3 is TGTGCCTGGCACCCCCCCCATTCCAATGAGCAGTTCTTC. The full variable domain, completed using reference TRBV30 and TRBJ2-1, is SQTIHQWPATLVQPVGSPLSLECTVEGTSNPNLYWYRQAAGRGLQLLFYSVGIGQISSEVPQNLSASRPQDRQFILSSKKLLLSDSGFYLCAWHPPHSNEQFFGPGTRLTVL.